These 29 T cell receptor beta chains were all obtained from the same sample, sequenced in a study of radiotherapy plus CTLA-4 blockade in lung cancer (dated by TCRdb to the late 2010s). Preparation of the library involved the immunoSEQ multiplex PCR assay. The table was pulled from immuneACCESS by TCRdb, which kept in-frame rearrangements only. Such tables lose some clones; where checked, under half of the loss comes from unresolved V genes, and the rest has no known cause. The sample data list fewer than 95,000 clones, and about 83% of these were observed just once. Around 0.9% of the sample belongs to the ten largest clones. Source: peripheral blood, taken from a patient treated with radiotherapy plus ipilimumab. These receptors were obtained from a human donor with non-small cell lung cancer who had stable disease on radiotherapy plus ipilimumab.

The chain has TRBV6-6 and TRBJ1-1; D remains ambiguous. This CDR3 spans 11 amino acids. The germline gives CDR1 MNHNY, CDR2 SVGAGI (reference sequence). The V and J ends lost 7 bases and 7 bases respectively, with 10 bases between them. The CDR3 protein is CASTQVNEAFF. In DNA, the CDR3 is TGTGCCAGCACCCAGGTTAATGAAGCTTTCTTT.

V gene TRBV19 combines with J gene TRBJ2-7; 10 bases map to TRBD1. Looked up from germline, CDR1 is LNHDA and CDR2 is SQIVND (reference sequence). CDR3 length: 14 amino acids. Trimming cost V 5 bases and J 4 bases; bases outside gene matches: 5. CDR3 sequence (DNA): TGTGCCAGTAGTCCACGGGGACAGGGGTACGAGCAGTACTTC. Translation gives CASSPRGQGYEQYF.

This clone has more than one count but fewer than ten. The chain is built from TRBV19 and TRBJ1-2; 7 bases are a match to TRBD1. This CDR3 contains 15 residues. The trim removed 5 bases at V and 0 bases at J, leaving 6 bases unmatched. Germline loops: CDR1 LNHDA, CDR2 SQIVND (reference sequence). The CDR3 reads CASSSRQGTNYGYTF. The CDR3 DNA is TGTGCCAGTAGTTCTAGACAGGGAACTAACTATGGCTACACCTTC.

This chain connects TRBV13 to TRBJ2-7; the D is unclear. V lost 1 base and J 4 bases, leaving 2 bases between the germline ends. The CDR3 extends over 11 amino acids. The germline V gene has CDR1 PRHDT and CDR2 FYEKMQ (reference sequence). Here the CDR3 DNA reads TGTGCCAGCAGCTTAGTATACGAGCAGTACTTC. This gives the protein CASSLVYEQYF.

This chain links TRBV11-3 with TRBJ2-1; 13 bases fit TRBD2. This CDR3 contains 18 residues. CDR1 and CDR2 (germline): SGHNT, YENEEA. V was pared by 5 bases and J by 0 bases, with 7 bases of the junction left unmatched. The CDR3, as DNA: TGTGCCAGCAGCGGAGGGACTAGCGGGACGAGCTCCTACAATGAGCAGTTCTTC. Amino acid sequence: CASSGGTSGTSSYNEQFF.

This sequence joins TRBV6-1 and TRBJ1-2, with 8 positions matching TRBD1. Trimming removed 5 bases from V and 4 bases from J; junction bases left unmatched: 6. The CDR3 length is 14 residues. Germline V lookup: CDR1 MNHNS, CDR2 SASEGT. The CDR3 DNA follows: TGTGCCAGCAGTTCAGGACAGGGCTTCTATGGCTACACCTTC. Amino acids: CASSSGQGFYGYTF.

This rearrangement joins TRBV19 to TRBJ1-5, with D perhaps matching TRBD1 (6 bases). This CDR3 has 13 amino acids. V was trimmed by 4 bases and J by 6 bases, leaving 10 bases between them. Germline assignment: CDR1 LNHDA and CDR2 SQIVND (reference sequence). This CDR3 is CASSRGGSQPQHF. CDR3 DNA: TGTGCCAGTAGTAGAGGGGGTAGTCAGCCCCAGCATTTT.

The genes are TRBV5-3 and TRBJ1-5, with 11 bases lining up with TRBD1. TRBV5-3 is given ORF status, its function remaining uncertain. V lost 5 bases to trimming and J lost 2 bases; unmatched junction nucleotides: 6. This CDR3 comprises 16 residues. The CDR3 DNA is TGTGCCAGAAGTCTGGACAGGGGGCAATGCAATCAGCCCCAGCATTTT. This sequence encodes CARSLDRGQCNQPQHF.

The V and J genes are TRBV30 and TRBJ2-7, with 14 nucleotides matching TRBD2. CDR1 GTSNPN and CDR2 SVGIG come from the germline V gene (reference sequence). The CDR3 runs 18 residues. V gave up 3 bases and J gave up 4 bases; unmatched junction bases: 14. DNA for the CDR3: TGTGCCTGGAGCAAGGGACTAGCGGGAGAAGCGCGCTGGTACGAGCAGTACTTC. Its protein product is CAWSKGLAGEARWYEQYF.

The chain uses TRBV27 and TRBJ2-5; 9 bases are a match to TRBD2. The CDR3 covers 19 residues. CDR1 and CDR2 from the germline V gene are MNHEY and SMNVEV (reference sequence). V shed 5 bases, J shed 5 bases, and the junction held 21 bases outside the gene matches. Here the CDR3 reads CASSGQRGAPGRTGETQYF. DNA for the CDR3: TGTGCCAGCAGTGGCCAGCGGGGGGCTCCTGGAAGGACTGGGGAGACCCAGTACTTC.

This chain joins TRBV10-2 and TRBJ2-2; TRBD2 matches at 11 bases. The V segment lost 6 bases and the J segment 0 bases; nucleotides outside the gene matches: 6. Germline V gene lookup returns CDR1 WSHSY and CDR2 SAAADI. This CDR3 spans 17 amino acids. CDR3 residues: CASSVTSGGPNTGELFF. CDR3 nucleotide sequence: TGCGCCAGCAGCGTAACTAGCGGGGGCCCGAACACCGGGGAGCTGTTTTTT.

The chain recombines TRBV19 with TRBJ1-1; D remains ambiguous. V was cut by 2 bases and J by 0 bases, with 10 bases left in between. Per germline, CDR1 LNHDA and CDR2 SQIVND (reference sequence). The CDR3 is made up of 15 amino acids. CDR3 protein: CASSIPTVMNTEAFF. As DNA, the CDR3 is TGTGCCAGTAGTATACCAACGGTCATGAACACTGAAGCTTTCTTT.

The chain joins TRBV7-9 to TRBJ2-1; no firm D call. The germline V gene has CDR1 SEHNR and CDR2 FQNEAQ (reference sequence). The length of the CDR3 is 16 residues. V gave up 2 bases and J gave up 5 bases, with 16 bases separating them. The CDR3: CASSLLVGGDHNEQFF. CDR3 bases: TGTGCCAGCAGCTTACTTGTCGGTGGGGATCACAATGAGCAGTTCTTC.

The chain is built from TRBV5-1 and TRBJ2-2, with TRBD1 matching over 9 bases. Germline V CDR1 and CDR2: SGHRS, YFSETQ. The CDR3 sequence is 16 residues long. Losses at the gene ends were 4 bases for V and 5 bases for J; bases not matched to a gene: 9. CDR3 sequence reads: CASSPGQGTPTGELFF. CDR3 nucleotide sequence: TGCGCCAGCAGCCCGGGACAGGGAACCCCGACCGGGGAGCTGTTTTTT.

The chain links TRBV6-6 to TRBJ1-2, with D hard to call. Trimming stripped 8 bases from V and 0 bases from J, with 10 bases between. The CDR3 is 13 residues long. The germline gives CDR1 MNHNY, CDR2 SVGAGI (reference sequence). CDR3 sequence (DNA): TGTGCCAGCGAGAGGGCAACTAACTATGGCTACACCTTC. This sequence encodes CASERATNYGYTF.

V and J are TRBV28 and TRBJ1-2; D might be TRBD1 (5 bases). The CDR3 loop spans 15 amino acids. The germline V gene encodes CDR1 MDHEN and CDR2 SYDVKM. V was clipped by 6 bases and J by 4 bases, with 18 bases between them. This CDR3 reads CASRGDRTQVYGYTF. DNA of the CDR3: TGTGCCAGCAGAGGGGACCGGACACAAGTCTATGGCTACACCTTC.

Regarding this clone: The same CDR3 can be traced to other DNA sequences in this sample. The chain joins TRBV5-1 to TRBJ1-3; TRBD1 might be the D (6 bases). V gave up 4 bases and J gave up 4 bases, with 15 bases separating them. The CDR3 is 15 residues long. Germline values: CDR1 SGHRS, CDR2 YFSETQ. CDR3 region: CASSPTGLSGNTIYF. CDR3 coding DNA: TGCGCCAGCAGCCCGACAGGACTCTCCGGAAACACCATATATTTT.

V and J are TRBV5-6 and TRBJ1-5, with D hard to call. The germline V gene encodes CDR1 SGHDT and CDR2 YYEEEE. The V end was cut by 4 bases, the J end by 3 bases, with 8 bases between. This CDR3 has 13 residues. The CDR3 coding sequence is TGTGCCAGCAGCCGAGGTATCAATCAGCCCCAGCATTTT. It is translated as CASSRGINQPQHF.

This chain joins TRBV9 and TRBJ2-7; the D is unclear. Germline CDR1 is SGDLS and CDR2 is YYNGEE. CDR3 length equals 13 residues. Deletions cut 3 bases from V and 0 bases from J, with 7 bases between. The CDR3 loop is CASSGSPSYEQYF. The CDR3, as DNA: TGTGCCAGCAGCGGGAGCCCCTCCTACGAGCAGTACTTC. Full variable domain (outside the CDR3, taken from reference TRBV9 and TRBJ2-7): DSGVTQTPKHLITATGQRVTLRCSPRSGDLSVYWYQQSLDQGLQFLIQYYNGEERAKGNILERFSAQQFPDLHSELNLSSLELGDSALYFCASSGSPSYEQYFGPGTRLTVT.

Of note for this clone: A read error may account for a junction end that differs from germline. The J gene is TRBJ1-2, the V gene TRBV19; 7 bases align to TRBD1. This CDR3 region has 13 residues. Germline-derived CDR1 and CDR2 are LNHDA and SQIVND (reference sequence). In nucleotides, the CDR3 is TGTGCCAGTAGAATAGGGGGCAACTATGGCTACACCTTC. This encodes CASRIGGNYGYTF.

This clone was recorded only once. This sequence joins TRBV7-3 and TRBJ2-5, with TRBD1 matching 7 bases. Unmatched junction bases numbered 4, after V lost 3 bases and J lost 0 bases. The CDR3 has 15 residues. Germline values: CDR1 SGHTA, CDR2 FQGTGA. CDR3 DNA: TGTGCCAGCAGCTTGACCGGGACAGACCAAGAGACCCAGTACTTC. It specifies CASSLTGTDQETQYF.

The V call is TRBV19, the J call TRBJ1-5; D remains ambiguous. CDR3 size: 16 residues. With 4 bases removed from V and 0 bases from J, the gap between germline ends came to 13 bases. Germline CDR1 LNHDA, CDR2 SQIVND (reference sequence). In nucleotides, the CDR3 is TGTGCCAGTAGTACCCTTGGACGGGATAGCAATCAGCCCCAGCATTTT. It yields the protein CASSTLGRDSNQPQHF.

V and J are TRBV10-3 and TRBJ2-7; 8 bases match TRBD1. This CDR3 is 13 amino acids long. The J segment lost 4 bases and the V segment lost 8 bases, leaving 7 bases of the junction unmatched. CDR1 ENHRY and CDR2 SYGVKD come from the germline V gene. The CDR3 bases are TGTGCCATCGGCTCAGACAGGGGTTACGAGCAGTACTTC. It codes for CAIGSDRGYEQYF.

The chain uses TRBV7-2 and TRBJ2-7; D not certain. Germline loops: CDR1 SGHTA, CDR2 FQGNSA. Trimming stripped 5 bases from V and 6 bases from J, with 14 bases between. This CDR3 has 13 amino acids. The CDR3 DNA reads TGTGCCAGCAGCCAGCCCGTGGGTCGCGAGCAGTACTTC. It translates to CASSQPVGREQYF.

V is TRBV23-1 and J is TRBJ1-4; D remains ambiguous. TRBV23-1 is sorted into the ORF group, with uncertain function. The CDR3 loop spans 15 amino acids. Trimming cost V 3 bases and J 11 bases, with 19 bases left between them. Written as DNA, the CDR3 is TGCGCCAGCAGTCATCTTTGCGGCGGGTTGGGGAAACTGTTTTTT. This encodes CASSHLCGGLGKLFF.

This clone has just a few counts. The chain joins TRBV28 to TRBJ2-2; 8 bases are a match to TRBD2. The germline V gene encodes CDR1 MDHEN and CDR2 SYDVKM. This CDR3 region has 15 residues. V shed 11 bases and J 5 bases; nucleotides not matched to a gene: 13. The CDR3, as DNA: TGTGCCCGAAGTGACGGGAGGGCGAGAACCGGGGAGCTGTTTTTT. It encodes CARSDGRARTGELFF.

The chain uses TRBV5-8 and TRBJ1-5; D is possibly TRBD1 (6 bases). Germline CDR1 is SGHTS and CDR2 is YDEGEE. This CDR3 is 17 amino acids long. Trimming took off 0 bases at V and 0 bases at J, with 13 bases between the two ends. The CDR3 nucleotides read TGTGCCAGCAGCTTGGGGCTAACAGGGATTAGCAATCAGCCCCAGCATTTT. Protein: CASSLGLTGISNQPQHF.

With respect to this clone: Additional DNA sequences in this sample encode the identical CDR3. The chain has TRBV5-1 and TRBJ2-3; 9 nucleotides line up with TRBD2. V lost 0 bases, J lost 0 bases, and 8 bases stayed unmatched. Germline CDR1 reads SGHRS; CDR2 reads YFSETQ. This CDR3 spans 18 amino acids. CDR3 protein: CASSLGSGGPSSTDTQYF. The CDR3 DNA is TGCGCCAGCAGCTTGGGTAGCGGGGGACCCTCTAGCACAGATACGCAGTATTTT. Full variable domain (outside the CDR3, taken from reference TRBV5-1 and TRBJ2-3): KAGVTQTPRYLIKTRGQQVTLSCSPISGHRSVSWYQQTPGQGLQFLFEYFSETQRNKGNFPGRFSGRQFSNSRSEMNVSTLELGDSALYLCASSLGSGGPSSTDTQYFGPGTRLTVL.

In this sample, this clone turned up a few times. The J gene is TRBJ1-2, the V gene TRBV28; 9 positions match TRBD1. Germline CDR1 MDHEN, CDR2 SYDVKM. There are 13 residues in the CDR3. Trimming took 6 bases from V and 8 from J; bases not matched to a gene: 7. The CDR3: CASSAGTGSGYTF. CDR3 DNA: TGTGCCAGCAGCGCCGGGACAGGGAGCGGCTACACCTTC.